This entry lists 27 T cell receptor beta chains sequenced from one sample in a study of blood T cell repertoires in COVID-19. The method was immunoSEQ multiplex PCR; TCRdb's version includes in-frame clones alone and lacks a portion of them. The data show approximately 72,000 clones, with approximately 85% seen just once and around 29% held by the top ten. Sample: peripheral blood. The receptors stem from a man aged 50 or older with acute or convalescent COVID-19.

The V call is TRBV10-1, the J call TRBJ2-1; 13 nucleotides agree with TRBD2. Trimming took 3 bases from V and 7 from J; bases not matched to a gene: 6. The length of the CDR3 is 16 residues. Germline-derived CDR1 and CDR2 are WNHNN and SYGVQD (reference sequence). The CDR3 loop is CASSDGTSGGGNEQFF. CDR3 nucleotide sequence: TGCGCCAGCAGTGACGGTACTAGCGGGGGGGGTAATGAGCAGTTCTTC.

This sequence joins TRBV5-1 and TRBJ2-1, with 16 nucleotides matching TRBD2. The germline gives CDR1 SGHRS, CDR2 YFSETQ. Losses at the gene ends were 4 bases for V and 4 bases for J; bases not matched to a gene: 2. This CDR3 spans 16 amino acids. CDR3 residues: CASSPGLAGGYNEQFF. The CDR3 DNA is TGCGCCAGCAGCCCGGGACTAGCGGGGGGGTACAATGAGCAGTTCTTC.

This clone is a singleton in its sample. This chain uses TRBV27 with TRBJ2-3; D not resolved. There are 13 residues in the CDR3. CDR1 and CDR2 (germline): MNHEY, SMNVEV (reference sequence). Trimming cost V 4 bases and J 4 bases, with 9 bases left between them. CDR3 DNA: TGTGCCAGCAGTTCGACAAGAGCAGATACGCAGTATTTT. Amino acids: CASSSTRADTQYF.

The CDR3 loop is CASSLGLAGALYQETQYF. In DNA, the CDR3 is TGTGCCAGCAGCCTGGGACTAGCGGGGGCCCTGTACCAAGAGACCCAGTACTTC. The chain carries TRBV3-1 (or the pseudogene TRBV3-2) and TRBJ2-5; 14 positions agree with TRBD2. J lost 0 bases, V lost 4 bases, and 7 bases had no gene match. The germline CDR1 and CDR2 sequences are LGHDT and YNNKEL (reference sequence). This CDR3 is built from 18 residues.

The chain uses TRBV30 and TRBJ2-2; 12 bases map to TRBD1. V shed 4 bases and J 7 bases; nucleotides not matched to a gene: 7. The germline CDR1 and CDR2 sequences are GTSNPN and SVGIG (reference sequence). The CDR3 length is 15 residues. CDR3 loop: CAWNIGTGGYGELFF. CDR3 in DNA: TGTGCCTGGAATATCGGGACAGGGGGCTACGGGGAGCTGTTTTTT. The complete variable domain, with remaining parts taken from reference TRBV30 and TRBJ2-2, reads SQTIHQWPATLVQPVGSPLSLECTVEGTSNPNLYWYRQAAGRGLQLLFYSVGIGQISSEVPQNLSASRPQDRQFILSSKKLLLSDSGFYLCAWNIGTGGYGELFFGEGSRLTVL.

V gene TRBV18 combines with J gene TRBJ1-1; 9 bases map to TRBD1. Germline trimming cut 2 bases from V and 1 base from J; bases unmatched to any gene: 2. The CDR3 runs 15 residues. Germline CDR1 reads KGHSH; CDR2 reads LQKENI. CDR3 protein: CASSPRDRANTEAFF. CDR3 sequence (DNA): TGTGCCAGCTCACCAAGGGACAGGGCGAACACTGAAGCTTTCTTT.

The chain is built from TRBV3-1 (or the pseudogene TRBV3-2) and TRBJ1-2; 9 bases fit TRBD1. Germline CDR1 reads LGHDT; CDR2 reads YNNKEL (reference sequence). V lost 4 bases to trimming and J lost 13 bases; unmatched junction nucleotides: 13. CDR3 length: 14 amino acids. The CDR3 loop reads CASSPQRDRALGTF. CDR3 in DNA: TGTGCCAGCAGCCCCCAAAGGGACAGGGCTTTAGGCACCTTC.

The chain has TRBV5-5 and TRBJ1-1; D gene unclear. The V end was cut by 0 bases, the J end by 3 bases, with 12 bases between. The CDR3 is 15 amino acids. CDR1 is SGHKS and CDR2 is YYEKEE in the germline V gene (reference sequence). CDR3 nucleotide sequence: TGTGCCAGCAGCTTGGCCAATAGAGGGTACACTGAAGCTTTCTTT. It is translated as CASSLANRGYTEAFF.

CDR3 protein: CASSSTESSYEQYF. As DNA, the CDR3 is TGTGCCAGCTCATCTACAGAGAGCTCCTACGAGCAGTACTTC. The chain joins TRBV18 to TRBJ2-7; D is undetermined. V was clipped by 5 bases and J by 0 bases, with 11 bases between them. CDR1 and CDR2 from the germline V gene are KGHSH and LQKENI. This CDR3 has 14 residues.

The V call is TRBV2, the J call TRBJ2-7; a possible D gene is TRBD1 (6 bases). Trimming removed 2 bases from V and 1 base from J, with 15 bases in between. This CDR3 is built from 16 residues. The germline V gene has CDR1 SNHLY and CDR2 FYNNEI. The chain's CDR3 is CASSEMGAELSYEQYF. As DNA, the CDR3 is TGTGCCAGCAGTGAAATGGGGGCGGAATTATCCTACGAGCAGTACTTC.

V gene TRBV12-3 or TRBV12-4 combines with J gene TRBJ2-2; the D gene is possibly TRBD2 (7 bases). The CDR3 consists of 13 residues. In DNA, the CDR3 is TGTGGTAGCAGAGTCGCGGGGGCGGGGGAGCTGTTTTTT. This translates into CGSRVAGAGELFF.

The chain has TRBV19 and TRBJ1-3; tentative D call: TRBD1 (5 bases). The V end lost 6 bases, the J end lost 1 base, and 13 bases lay between the germline ends. The germline gives CDR1 LNHDA, CDR2 SQIVND (reference sequence). The CDR3 is 15 residues long. CDR3 DNA sequence: TGTGCCAGTAGGATCGAACGGGGGTCTGGAAACACCATATATTTT. Translation gives CASRIERGSGNTIYF.

V and J are TRBV7-2 and TRBJ2-1; 7 bases are a match to TRBD1. The CDR3 length is 15 residues. Germline V gene lookup returns CDR1 SGHTA and CDR2 FQGNSA. V was pared by 5 bases and J by 8 bases, with 12 bases of the junction left unmatched. The CDR3 coding sequence is TGTGCCAGCAGCCAGGCAGGGGGATATGGGTATGAGCAGTTCTTC. Its protein product is CASSQAGGYGYEQFF. Based on the CDR3 plus reference TRBV7-2 and TRBJ2-1, the full variable domain is GAGVSQSPSNKVTEKGKDVELRCDPISGHTALYWYRQSLGQGLEFLIYFQGNSAPDKSGLPSDRFSAERTGGSVSTLTIQRTQQEDSAVYLCASSQAGGYGYEQFFGPGTRLTVL.

The chain uses TRBV7-7 and TRBJ2-5, with D maybe TRBD1 (5 bases). With 2 bases removed from V and 0 bases from J, the gap between germline ends came to 7 bases. Looked up from germline, CDR1 is SSHAT and CDR2 is FNYEAQ (reference sequence). The CDR3 runs 14 residues. The CDR3 loop reads CASSLRGNQETQYF. The DNA for the CDR3 is TGTGCCAGCAGCTTAAGGGGTAACCAAGAGACCCAGTACTTC.

The chain recombines TRBV10-3 with TRBJ1-1; possibly TRBD1 for D (5 bases). Trimming took 4 bases from V and 3 from J, leaving 9 bases between them. This CDR3 spans 13 amino acids. Germline CDR1 is ENHRY and CDR2 is SYGVKD. CDR3 DNA: TGTGCCATCAGTGGTCGGGGGGACACTGAAGCTTTCTTT. It translates to CAISGRGDTEAFF.

The chain has TRBV6-5 and TRBJ2-7; TRBD1 matches 8 bases. V dropped 6 bases and J dropped 7; count of bases not matched to a gene: 11. Germline V gene lookup returns CDR1 MNHEY and CDR2 SVGAGI. The CDR3 contains 14 residues. The CDR3 is CASSYGTGGMEQYF. The DNA for the CDR3 is TGTGCCAGCAGCTATGGGACAGGCGGTATGGAGCAGTACTTC.

This clone was counted between two and nine times. The rearrangement uses TRBV7-3 and TRBJ1-2; TRBD1 matches 7 bases. Germline V gene sequence: CDR1 SGHTA, CDR2 FQGTGA. CDR3 length: 14 residues. With 5 bases clipped from V and 3 bases from J, the junction kept 6 bases outside the gene matches. DNA of the CDR3: TGTGCCAGCAGCCCGACAGGGATGGACTATGGCTACACCTTC. It specifies CASSPTGMDYGYTF. Drawing the rest from reference TRBV7-3 and TRBJ1-2, the complete variable domain is GAGVSQTPSNKVTEKGKYVELRCDPISGHTALYWYRQSLGQGPEFLIYFQGTGAADDSGLPNDRFFAVRPEGSVSTLKIQRTERGDSAVYLCASSPTGMDYGYTFGSGTRLTVV.

The chain couples TRBV10-3 to TRBJ1-5, with a weak D call TRBD1 (5 bases). CDR3 length: 14 residues. Germline loops: CDR1 ENHRY, CDR2 SYGVKD. V was pared by 4 bases and J by 3 bases, with 10 bases between. The CDR3 is CAISARQHNQPQHF. CDR3 bases: TGTGCCATCAGTGCCAGACAGCACAATCAGCCCCAGCATTTT.

Regarding this clone: Different DNA sequences within this sample yield the same CDR3. The chain links TRBV7-9 to TRBJ1-5; no clear D. The V end was cut by 4 bases, the J end by 1 base, with 5 bases between. This CDR3 spans 13 amino acids. Germline V gives CDR1 SEHNR, CDR2 FQNEAQ (reference sequence). CDR3 amino acids: CASSYGSNQPQHF. The CDR3 DNA reads TGTGCCAGCAGCTACGGGAGCAATCAGCCCCAGCATTTT.

This chain links TRBV6-5 with TRBJ1-6, with 9 bases fitting TRBD1. Losses at the gene ends were 0 bases for V and 6 bases for J; bases not matched to a gene: 0. The CDR3 has 15 residues. Per the germline V gene, CDR1 is MNHEY and CDR2 is SVGAGI. The CDR3 is CASSYSTGGNSPLHF. DNA for the CDR3: TGTGCCAGCAGTTACTCGACAGGGGGTAATTCACCCCTCCACTTT.

This clone was observed a few times. The genes are TRBV9 and TRBJ2-7; tentatively, D is TRBD2 (6 bases). The CDR3 consists of 15 residues. The germline gives CDR1 SGDLS, CDR2 YYNGEE. V was clipped by 4 bases and J by 5 bases, with 19 bases between them. The CDR3 nucleotides read TGTGCCAGCAGCCCCCGATGGGGGGAAAGCCACGAGCAGTACTTC. Protein: CASSPRWGESHEQYF.

The chain has TRBV6-1 and TRBJ2-1; the match to TRBD2 covers 10 bases. The germline V gene encodes CDR1 MNHNS and CDR2 SASEGT. The CDR3 loop spans 16 amino acids. V lost 3 bases and J lost 1; bases outside the gene matches: 3. The CDR3 DNA follows: TGTGCCAGCAGTGACGCTAGCGGGGGATCCTACAATGAGCAGTTCTTC. This translates into CASSDASGGSYNEQFF.

The chain carries TRBV5-4 and TRBJ2-7; D may be TRBD1 (6 bases). V was cut by 0 bases and J by 4 bases, with 14 bases left in between. The CDR3 covers 15 residues. Germline V gene lookup returns CDR1 SGHNT and CDR2 YYREEE (reference sequence). The CDR3 DNA follows: TGTGCCAGCAGCTTGGGGGACACGGCGGAGTACGAGCAGTACTTC. As protein: CASSLGDTAEYEQYF.

This rearrangement joins TRBV2 to TRBJ2-3, with TRBD2 identical over 12 bases. The CDR3 consists of 18 residues. Germline V gene data show CDR1 as SNHLY and CDR2 as FYNNEI. Trimming took 3 bases from V and 3 from J; bases not matched to a gene: 10. The CDR3 DNA is TGTGCCAGCAGTGACTGGCTAGCGGGGGGGCCTTCAACAGATACGCAGTATTTT. This encodes CASSDWLAGGPSTDTQYF.

This clone was recorded a few times. The chain couples TRBV5-4 to TRBJ2-1; 7 bases fit TRBD1. The CDR3 extends over 13 amino acids. V gave up 5 bases and J gave up 4 bases; unmatched junction bases: 3. In germline, CDR1 is SGHNT, CDR2 YYREEE (reference sequence). CDR3 protein: CASRATGYNEQFF. The CDR3 DNA reads as TGTGCCAGCAGGGCGACAGGGTACAATGAGCAGTTCTTC.

V usage is TRBV19 and J usage is TRBJ2-3; the match to TRBD2 covers 11 bases. Trimming cost V 8 bases and J 5 bases; bases outside gene matches: 9. The CDR3 contains 15 residues. The V gene's germline CDR1 is LNHDA and CDR2 SQIVND (reference sequence). This chain's CDR3 is CASALTSGAGDTQYF. In nucleotides, the CDR3 is TGTGCCAGTGCCCTGACTAGCGGGGCGGGAGATACGCAGTATTTT.

The rearrangement links TRBV4-1 to TRBJ1-1; 8 nucleotides align to TRBD1. Germline values: CDR1 MGHRA, CDR2 YSYEKL. The CDR3 consists of 18 residues. V gave up 3 bases and J gave up 1 base; unmatched junction bases: 13. The CDR3 DNA reads TGCGCCAGCAGCCAGATCCGAGAGAAGACAGGGGAGAACACTGAAGCTTTCTTT. Protein product: CASSQIREKTGENTEAFF.